The rows below give T cell receptor beta chains drawn from one sample of a study of blood T cell repertoires in COVID-19. TCRdb keeps only in-frame clones here, not all; method: immunoSEQ multiplex PCR. The sample lists roughly 68,000 clones; approximately 80% were seen once. Sequencing was done on a sample of PBMCs or T cells enriched from blood (not recorded which). These receptors originate from a woman aged 40-49 years with acute COVID-19. CDR3s include the opening cysteine and the closing phenylalanine or tryptophan. The order of the fields is CDR3 DNA, CDR3 protein, V gene, clone size, D gene, J gene. The D gene is left open where the match is weak. Size tells how often a clone was seen (once, few, many) or the class of an expanded clone, and some rows leave it out.

TGTGCCAGCATTGGAGGGGGCTATAGTTCACCCCTCCACTTT,CASIGGGYSSPLHF,TRBV2,-,TRBD1,TRBJ1-6
TGTGCCAGCAGCTTAGTTCCTAGCGGGAATTACGAGCAGTACTTC,CASSLVPSGNYEQYF,TRBV11-2,-,TRBD2,TRBJ2-7
TGTGCCAGCAGCCGAGGACAGGGGTACAGGTACGAGCAGTACTTC,CASSRGQGYRYEQYF,TRBV3-1/TRBV3-2,-,TRBD1,TRBJ2-7
TGTGCCAGCAGCTTGCAGCGGGGTCGCGGGGAGACCCAGTACTTC,CASSLQRGRGETQYF,TRBV7-6,-,TRBD2,TRBJ2-5
TGTGCCAGCAGCCAAGTCTCGACAAGAGGGAATTCACCCCTCCACTTT,CASSQVSTRGNSPLHF,TRBV3-1/TRBV3-2,-,-,TRBJ1-6
TGTGCCAGCAGTTTCCAGACAGGCTTTGGCTACACCTTC,CASSFQTGFGYTF,TRBV27,-,-,TRBJ1-2
TGTGCCACCAGTGCCCCGGGGACAGGCCTCAATGAGCAGTTCTTC,CATSAPGTGLNEQFF,TRBV24-1,-,TRBD1,TRBJ2-1
TGTGCCAGCAGTGACAGACCCAATCAGCCCCAGCATTTT,CASSDRPNQPQHF,TRBV28,-,-,TRBJ1-5
TGTGCCAGCAGTGACTCCGCGGGGGCGCGAGCTTTCTTT,CASSDSAGARAFF,TRBV6-4,-,-,TRBJ1-1
TGTGCCAGTAGTATATCGGCGGGGGGGAATACAGATACGCAGTATTTT,CASSISAGGNTDTQYF,TRBV19,-,TRBD2,TRBJ2-3
TGTGCCAGCAGTCAACAGGGGAGTAATGAAAAACTGTTTTTT,CASSQQGSNEKLFF,TRBV5-5,-,TRBD1,TRBJ1-4
TGTGCCAGCAGTTCCACCTCCGGGACAGGAGAGACTGAAGCTTTCTTT,CASSSTSGTGETEAFF,TRBV27,once,TRBD1,TRBJ1-1
TGTGCCAGCAGCCCTGTCCCCTTCTCTGGAAACACCATATATTTT,CASSPVPFSGNTIYF,TRBV28,-,-,TRBJ1-3
TGTGCCAGCAGCCCCGGGAGGGAGGGTCCCTATGGCTACACCTTC,CASSPGREGPYGYTF,TRBV7-3,few,-,TRBJ1-2
TGTGCCAGCAGAGGGCAGGGTCCCTACAATGAGCAGTTCTTC,CASRGQGPYNEQFF,TRBV21-1,-,-,TRBJ2-1
TGTGCCAGCAGTTACGGAGGGGAATTGGGTGGCTACACCTTC,CASSYGGELGGYTF,TRBV6-2/TRBV6-3,-,-,TRBJ1-2
TGTGCCAGCAGCCAAGGGTACAGACCTTTGGGTTATGGCTACACCTTC,CASSQGYRPLGYGYTF,TRBV14,-,-,TRBJ1-2
TGTGCCAGTAGAAAACCAAGCACAGGTTACACCGGGGAGCTGTTTTTT,CASRKPSTGYTGELFF,TRBV19,-,-,TRBJ2-2
TGTGCCAGCAGCTTAGATTCGCAGGGGTACAATGAGCAGTTCTTC,CASSLDSQGYNEQFF,TRBV11-2,-,-,TRBJ2-1
TGTGCCAGTACCCGAACGGGACTAGCGTCGGGGGAGCTGTTTTTT,CASTRTGLASGELFF,TRBV19,-,TRBD2,TRBJ2-2
TGTGCCAGAAAGCGGGAGCGCTACAATGAGCAGTTCTTC,CARKRERYNEQFF,TRBV11-3,-,TRBD2,TRBJ2-1
TGTGCCAGCAGCTTAGGGACCGGGGATGAGCAGTTCTTC,CASSLGTGDEQFF,TRBV7-9,few,-,TRBJ2-1
TGTGCCAGCAGGGTGGGGACAGCGTTCTCTGCGGGTGGCTACACCTTC,CASRVGTAFSAGGYTF,TRBV27,few,TRBD1,TRBJ1-2
TGTGCCAGCCGCCGACCAGGGTCGGGTGAGCAGTACTTC,CASRRPGSGEQYF,TRBV2,-,-,TRBJ2-7
TGTGCCAGCAGTTCCGTTCTAAACACCATATATTTT,CASSSVLNTIYF,TRBV28,-,-,TRBJ1-3
TGTGCCAGCAGGTTTCCTAGCGGGAGGGCCCACAATGAGCAGTTCTTC,CASRFPSGRAHNEQFF,TRBV28,-,TRBD2,TRBJ2-1
TGTGCCAGCCGCCAGTCCTCTGGAAACACCATATATTTT,CASRQSSGNTIYF,TRBV6-5,-,-,TRBJ1-3
TGTGCCAGCAGCTTGACCTCCAGGGGCCTGAACATTCAGTACTTC,CASSLTSRGLNIQYF,TRBV11-2,few,-,TRBJ2-4
TGTGCCAGCAGTTTATTTGACAGGAGCTCCTATAATTCACCCCTCCACTTT,CASSLFDRSSYNSPLHF,TRBV28,-,-,TRBJ1-6
TGTGCCAGCAGTGGACTCTCTAACACAGATACGCAGTATTTT,CASSGLSNTDTQYF,TRBV25-1,-,-,TRBJ2-3
TGTGCCAGCAGGACAGGGGGCTACAATGAGCAGTTCTTC,CASRTGGYNEQFF,TRBV2,-,TRBD1,TRBJ2-1
TGTGCCACCCGACGGGACAATGAGCAGTTCTTC,CATRRDNEQFF,TRBV24-1,-,-,TRBJ2-1
TGTGCCAGCAGTTACGACGGACTGAAAAACATTCAGTACTTC,CASSYDGLKNIQYF,TRBV6-2/TRBV6-3,once,-,TRBJ2-4
TGTGCCAGTAGGGCCGACAGGAGCTCCTACAATGAGCAGTTCTTC,CASRADRSSYNEQFF,TRBV19,few,-,TRBJ2-1
TGCGCCAGCAGTGAGACAGGGACCTATGGCTACACCTTC,CASSETGTYGYTF,TRBV10-1,-,-,TRBJ1-2
TGTGCCAGCAGGACAGGGGGCTCCTATAATTCACCCCTCCACTTT,CASRTGGSYNSPLHF,TRBV3-1/TRBV3-2,few,TRBD1,TRBJ1-6
TGCGCCAGCAGCTTGGTGCTGGCCAGTAACGAGCAGTACTTC,CASSLVLASNEQYF,TRBV5-1,-,-,TRBJ2-7
TGTGCCAGTAGTCGGGGGGGGTATAATTCACCCCTCCACTTT,CASSRGGYNSPLHF,TRBV19,-,-,TRBJ1-6
TGTGCCAGCTCCCCGACAGACTGGTACAATGAGCAGTTCTTC,CASSPTDWYNEQFF,TRBV27,-,-,TRBJ2-1
TGTGCCAGCAGTTCGTACAGGCCCGGGACCGGGGAGCTGTTTTTT,CASSSYRPGTGELFF,TRBV6-5,-,-,TRBJ2-2
TGTGCCAGCTCACCATCAAAACAGGGCAGAACAAGCAATAATTCACCCCTCCACTTT,CASSPSKQGRTSNNSPLHF,TRBV18,-,-,TRBJ1-6
TGTGCCAGCAGTGAAGCGGGTCCTTATGGCTACACCTTC,CASSEAGPYGYTF,TRBV25-1,few,-,TRBJ1-2
TGTGCCAGCCACAGGACAGGGCCTAACACTGAAGCTTTCTTT,CASHRTGPNTEAFF,TRBV27,-,TRBD1,TRBJ1-1
TGTGCCAGCGCCCGGGAGGAGAATTCACCCCTCCACTTT,CASAREENSPLHF,TRBV6-4,-,-,TRBJ1-6
TGTGCCAGCAGTGCCCCGGACAGGGTCTATGGCTACACCTTC,CASSAPDRVYGYTF,TRBV25-1,-,TRBD1,TRBJ1-2
TGCAGCGTGGACTTTTTAGTGGCGAACTATGGCTACACCTTC,CSVDFLVANYGYTF,TRBV29-1,-,-,TRBJ1-2
TGTGCCAGCAACTCGGGGACATCACCCTCTGGGGCCAACGTCCTGACTTTC,CASNSGTSPSGANVLTF,TRBV3-1/TRBV3-2,-,-,TRBJ2-6
TGTGCCAGCAGTTCAGTCCCGGGACAGGGGAATCAGCCCCAGCATTTT,CASSSVPGQGNQPQHF,TRBV28,few,TRBD1,TRBJ1-5
TGTGCCAGCAGTCTCAAGGACAGGGGGAATCAGCCCCAGCATTTT,CASSLKDRGNQPQHF,TRBV5-6,-,TRBD1,TRBJ1-5
TGTGCCAGCAGTGATTATAGGGGTGTCTATGGCTACACCTTC,CASSDYRGVYGYTF,TRBV6-1,-,-,TRBJ1-2
TGTGCCAGCTCACCACCGGTATGGGAGACCTCCTACAATGAGCAGTTCTTC,CASSPPVWETSYNEQFF,TRBV18,-,-,TRBJ2-1
TGTGCCAGCAGCCAAGGAGCCGGGGGAGGATCACCCCTCCACTTT,CASSQGAGGGSPLHF,TRBV14,-,-,TRBJ1-6
TGTGCCAGCAGCTTCTCCGGGACAGGGTTAGGGGTCTCCTATAATTCACCCCTCCACTTT,CASSFSGTGLGVSYNSPLHF,TRBV7-8,few,TRBD1,TRBJ1-6
TGTGCCAGCAGCTCCGGTACCTATGGCTACACCTTC,CASSSGTYGYTF,TRBV12-3/TRBV12-4,-,-,TRBJ1-2
TGCGCCAGCAGCTCTAACCCTGGGACAGGGACACCTTTCTTT,CASSSNPGTGTPFF,TRBV5-1,-,TRBD1,TRBJ1-1